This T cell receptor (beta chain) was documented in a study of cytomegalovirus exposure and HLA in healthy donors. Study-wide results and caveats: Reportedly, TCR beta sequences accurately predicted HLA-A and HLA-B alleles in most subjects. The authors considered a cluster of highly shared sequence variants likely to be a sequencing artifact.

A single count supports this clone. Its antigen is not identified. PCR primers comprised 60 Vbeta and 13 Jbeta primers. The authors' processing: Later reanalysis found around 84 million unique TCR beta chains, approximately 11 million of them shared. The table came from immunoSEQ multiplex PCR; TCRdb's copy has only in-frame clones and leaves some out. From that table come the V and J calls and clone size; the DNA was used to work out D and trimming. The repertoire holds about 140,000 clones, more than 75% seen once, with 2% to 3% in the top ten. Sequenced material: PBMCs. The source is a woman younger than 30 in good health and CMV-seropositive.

The CDR3 DNA reads TGTGCCAGCTCACCCGATGACAGCATGAACACTGAAGCTTTCTTT. Residues: CASSPDDSMNTEAFF. V gene TRBV18 combines with J gene TRBJ1-1; possible D gene TRBD1, 5 bases. Looked up from germline, CDR1 is KGHSH and CDR2 is LQKENI. The CDR3 totals 15 residues. The V end was cut by 3 bases, the J end by 0 bases, with 11 bases between.